The 8 T cell receptor beta chains listed next were all sequenced from one sample in a study of regulatory T cells in long-lasting Graves disease. In building TCR beta libraries, iRepertoire HTBI primers were used together with Arm-PCR of CDR3 regions. TCRdb called the multiplex PCR reads again in MiXCR, with one record for every CDR3 protein. The sample holds some 240,000 distinct CDR3 sequences, around 20% seen once. Time point meaning: newly diagnosed GD, antithyroid drugs for less than 3 months. PBMC-derived RNA was used for the TCR library. These data are also associated with another study on T cells in Graves' hyperthyroidism and ophthalmopathy.

The sample was peripheral blood mononuclear cells (PBMCs), taken at new diagnosis, from a patient treated with antithyroid drugs. The receptor set was obtained from a woman in her 30s with Graves disease.

The sample holds a few counts of this clonotype. The V call is TRBV6-1, the J call TRBJ2-5, with 12 bases identical to TRBD2. The germline CDR1 and CDR2 sequences are MNHNS and SASEGT. This CDR3 comprises 16 residues. The trim removed 7 bases at V and 2 bases at J, leaving 8 bases unmatched. The CDR3 reads CASKWLAGGWQETQYF. The CDR3 DNA reads as TGTGCCAGCAAGTGGCTAGCGGGAGGGTGGCAAGAGACCCAGTACTTC.

This clonotype came up many times. The gene calls are TRBV7-9 and TRBJ2-2, with D perhaps matching TRBD2 (5 bases). CDR3 length equals 12 residues. Germline assignment: CDR1 SEHNR and CDR2 FQNEAQ (reference sequence). V was pared by 9 bases and J by 4 bases, with 9 bases between. The CDR3 is CARGAGTGELFF. The CDR3 region has the DNA TGTGCCAGGGGCGCGGGCACCGGGGAGCTGTTTTTT.

This clonotype was counted many times. CDR3 in amino acids: CASSLIFGNSYEQYF. As DNA, the CDR3 is TGTGCCAGCAGCTTAATCTTCGGAAACTCCTACGAGCAGTACTTC. The genes are TRBV11-1 and TRBJ2-7; D gene unclear. The V gene's germline CDR1 is SGHAT and CDR2 FQDESV (reference sequence). V lost 2 bases, J lost 0 bases, and 11 bases lay in between. This CDR3 contains 15 residues.

This clonotype appeared many times. V and J are TRBV2 and TRBJ2-3; D unresolved. Germline loops: CDR1 SNHLY, CDR2 FYNNEI. The CDR3 runs 14 residues. V was cut by 6 bases and J by 2 bases, with 12 bases left in between. The CDR3 DNA sequence: TGTGCCAGCAGCTTCCCGACAAACACAGATACGCAGTATTTT. It specifies CASSFPTNTDTQYF.

This clonotype has at least ten counts. This chain uses TRBV27 with TRBJ1-1; possible D gene TRBD1, 6 bases. CDR1 is MNHEY, CDR2 SMNVEV, per germline (reference sequence). CDR3 length: 13 amino acids. The germline V and J ends were trimmed by 3 bases and 5 bases, with 10 bases remaining between them. The chain's CDR3 is CASSFAGATEAFF. The DNA for the CDR3 is TGTGCCAGCAGTTTCGCGGGGGCGACTGAAGCTTTCTTT.

In this sample, this clonotype turned up many times. The chain uses TRBV6-1 and TRBJ1-1; no definite D call. This CDR3 is 14 amino acids long. The V gene lost 6 bases and the J gene lost 7 bases, with 18 bases spanning the gap. Germline assignment: CDR1 MNHNS and CDR2 SASEGT. The CDR3 sequence: CASSSTINKGEAFF. The CDR3 DNA is TGTGCCAGCAGCTCTACAATTAACAAAGGTGAAGCTTTCTTT.

This clonotype was picked up many times. V and J are TRBV28 and TRBJ1-1, with 7 nucleotides matching TRBD1. This CDR3 region has 15 residues. CDR1 and CDR2 from the germline V gene are MDHEN and SYDVKM. Germline trimming cut 1 base from V and 6 bases from J; bases unmatched to any gene: 8. Written as DNA, the CDR3 is TGTGCCAGCAGTTTATATGGGCAGGGGGACCCTGAAGCTTTCTTT. Protein product: CASSLYGQGDPEAFF.

This clonotype was found many times. The chain couples TRBV10-2 to TRBJ1-4; the D gene is possibly TRBD1 (6 bases). Germline V gene lookup returns CDR1 WSHSY and CDR2 SAAADI. Trimming stripped 3 bases from V and 4 bases from J, with 12 bases between. CDR3 size: 15 residues. The CDR3 DNA is TGCGCCAGCAGTGATGGGGGACATGGTAATGAAAAACTGTTTTTT. Protein product: CASSDGGHGNEKLFF.